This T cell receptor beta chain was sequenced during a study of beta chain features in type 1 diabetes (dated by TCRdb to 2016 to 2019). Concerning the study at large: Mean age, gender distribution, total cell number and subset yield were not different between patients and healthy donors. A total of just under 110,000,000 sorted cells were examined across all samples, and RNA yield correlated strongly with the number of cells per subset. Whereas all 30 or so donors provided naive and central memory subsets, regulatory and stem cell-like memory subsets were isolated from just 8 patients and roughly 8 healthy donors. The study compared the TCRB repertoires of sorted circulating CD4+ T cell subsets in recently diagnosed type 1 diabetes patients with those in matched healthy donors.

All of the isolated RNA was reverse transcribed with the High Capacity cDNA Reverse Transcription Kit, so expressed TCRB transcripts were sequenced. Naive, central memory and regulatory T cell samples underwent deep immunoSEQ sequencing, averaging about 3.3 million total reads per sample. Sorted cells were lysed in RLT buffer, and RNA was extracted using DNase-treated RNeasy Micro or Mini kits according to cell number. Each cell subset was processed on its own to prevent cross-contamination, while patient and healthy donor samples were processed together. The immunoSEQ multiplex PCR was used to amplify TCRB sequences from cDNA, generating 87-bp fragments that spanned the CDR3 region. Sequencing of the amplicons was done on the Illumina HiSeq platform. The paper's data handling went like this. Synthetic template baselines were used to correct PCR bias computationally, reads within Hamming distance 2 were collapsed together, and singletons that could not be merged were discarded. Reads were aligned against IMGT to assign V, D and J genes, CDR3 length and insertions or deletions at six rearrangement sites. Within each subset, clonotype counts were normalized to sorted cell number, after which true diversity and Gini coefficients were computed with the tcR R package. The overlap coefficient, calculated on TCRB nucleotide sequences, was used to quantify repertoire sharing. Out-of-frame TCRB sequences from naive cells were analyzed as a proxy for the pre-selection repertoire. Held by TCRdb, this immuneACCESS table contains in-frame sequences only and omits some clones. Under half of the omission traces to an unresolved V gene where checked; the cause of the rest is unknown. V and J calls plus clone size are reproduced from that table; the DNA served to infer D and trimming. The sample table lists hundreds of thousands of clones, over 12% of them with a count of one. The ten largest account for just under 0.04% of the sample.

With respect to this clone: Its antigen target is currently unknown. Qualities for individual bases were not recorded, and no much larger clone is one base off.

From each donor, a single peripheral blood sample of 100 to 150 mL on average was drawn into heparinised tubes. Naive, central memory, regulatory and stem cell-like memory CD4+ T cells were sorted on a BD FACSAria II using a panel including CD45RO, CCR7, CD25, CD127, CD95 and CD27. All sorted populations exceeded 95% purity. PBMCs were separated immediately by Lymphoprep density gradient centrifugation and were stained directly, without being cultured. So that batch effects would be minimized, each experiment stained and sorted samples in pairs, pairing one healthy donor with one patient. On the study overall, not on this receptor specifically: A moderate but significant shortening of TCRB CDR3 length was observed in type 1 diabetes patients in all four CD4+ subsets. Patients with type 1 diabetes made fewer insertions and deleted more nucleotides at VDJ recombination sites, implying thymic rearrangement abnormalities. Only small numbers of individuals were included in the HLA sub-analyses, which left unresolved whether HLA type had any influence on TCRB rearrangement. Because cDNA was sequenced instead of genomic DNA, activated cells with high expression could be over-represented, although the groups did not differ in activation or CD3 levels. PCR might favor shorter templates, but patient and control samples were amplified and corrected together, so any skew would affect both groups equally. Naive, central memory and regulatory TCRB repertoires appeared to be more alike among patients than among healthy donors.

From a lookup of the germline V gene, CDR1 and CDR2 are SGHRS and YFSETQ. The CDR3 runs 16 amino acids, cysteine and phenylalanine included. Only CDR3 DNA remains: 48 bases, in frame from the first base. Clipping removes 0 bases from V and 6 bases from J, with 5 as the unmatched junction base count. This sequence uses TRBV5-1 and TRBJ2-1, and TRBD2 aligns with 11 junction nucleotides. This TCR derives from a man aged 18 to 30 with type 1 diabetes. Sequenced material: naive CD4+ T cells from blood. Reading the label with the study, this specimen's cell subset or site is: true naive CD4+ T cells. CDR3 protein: CASSLAGTSGGNEQFF. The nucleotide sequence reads TGCGCCAGCAGCTTGGCCGGCACTAGCGGGGGCAATGAGCAGTTCTTC.